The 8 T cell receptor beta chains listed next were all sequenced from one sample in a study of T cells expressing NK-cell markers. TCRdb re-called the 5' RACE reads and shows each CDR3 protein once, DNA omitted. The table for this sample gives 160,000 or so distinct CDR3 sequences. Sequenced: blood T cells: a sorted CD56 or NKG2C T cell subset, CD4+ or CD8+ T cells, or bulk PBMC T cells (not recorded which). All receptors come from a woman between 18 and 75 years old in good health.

This chain's CDR3 is CANTRETTGELFF. The chain couples TRBV19 to TRBJ2-2. Germline values: CDR1 LNHDA, CDR2 SQIVND (reference sequence). The CDR3 sequence is 13 residues long.

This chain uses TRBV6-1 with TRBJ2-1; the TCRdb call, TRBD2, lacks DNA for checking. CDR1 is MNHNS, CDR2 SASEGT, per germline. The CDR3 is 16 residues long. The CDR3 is CASRQGGGRVKNEQFF.

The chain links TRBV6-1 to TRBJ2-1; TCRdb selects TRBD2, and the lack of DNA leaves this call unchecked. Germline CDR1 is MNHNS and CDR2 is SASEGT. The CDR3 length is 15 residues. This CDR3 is CASSSGEWSYNEQFF.

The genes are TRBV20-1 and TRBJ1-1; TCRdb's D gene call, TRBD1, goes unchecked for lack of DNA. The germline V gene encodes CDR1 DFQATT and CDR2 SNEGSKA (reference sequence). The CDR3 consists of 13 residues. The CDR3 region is CSARSRVWTEAFF.

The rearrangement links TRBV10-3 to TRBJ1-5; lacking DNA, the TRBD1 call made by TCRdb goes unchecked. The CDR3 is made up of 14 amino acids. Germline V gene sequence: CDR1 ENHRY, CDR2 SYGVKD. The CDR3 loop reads CATEPGGTSQPQHF.

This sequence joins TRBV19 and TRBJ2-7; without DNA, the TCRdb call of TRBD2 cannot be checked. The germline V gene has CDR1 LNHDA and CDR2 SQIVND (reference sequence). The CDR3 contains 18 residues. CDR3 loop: CASSLRAMGLAGVWEQYF.

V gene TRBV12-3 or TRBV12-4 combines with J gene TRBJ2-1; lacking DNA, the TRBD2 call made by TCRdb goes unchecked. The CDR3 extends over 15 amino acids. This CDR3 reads CASSGSGLTILEQFF.

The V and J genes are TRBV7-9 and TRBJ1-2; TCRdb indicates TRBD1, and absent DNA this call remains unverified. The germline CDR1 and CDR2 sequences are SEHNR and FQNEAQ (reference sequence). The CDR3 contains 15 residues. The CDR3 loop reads CASSLDPGLNYGYTF.